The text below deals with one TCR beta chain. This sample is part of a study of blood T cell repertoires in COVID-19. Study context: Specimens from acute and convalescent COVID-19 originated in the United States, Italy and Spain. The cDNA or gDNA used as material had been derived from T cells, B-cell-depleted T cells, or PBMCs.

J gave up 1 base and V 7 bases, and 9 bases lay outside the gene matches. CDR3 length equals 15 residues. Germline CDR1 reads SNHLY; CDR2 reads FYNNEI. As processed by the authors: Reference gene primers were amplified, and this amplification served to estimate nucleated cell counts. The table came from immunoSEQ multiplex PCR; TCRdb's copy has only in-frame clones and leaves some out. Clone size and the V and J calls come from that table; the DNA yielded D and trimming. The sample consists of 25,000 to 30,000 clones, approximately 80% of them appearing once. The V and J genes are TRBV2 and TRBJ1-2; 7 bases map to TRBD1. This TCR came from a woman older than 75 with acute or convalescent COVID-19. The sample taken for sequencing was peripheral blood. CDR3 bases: TGTGCCAGCAAGGGAGAGGGGGCGCTTAACTATGGCTACACCTTC. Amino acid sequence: CASKGEGALNYGYTF.